The 18 T cell receptor beta chains below all came from one sample that was sequenced in a study of blood T cell repertoires in COVID-19. TCRdb keeps only in-frame clones here, not all; method: immunoSEQ multiplex PCR. The table lists around 200,000 clones, 88% of them singletons. Sample: PBMCs or T cells enriched from blood (not recorded which). The receptors were gathered from a woman aged 25 to 39 who had recovered from COVID-19.

This clone appeared once. The rearrangement uses TRBV4-3 and TRBJ2-3; the D is unclear. Germline assignment: CDR1 LGHNA and CDR2 YSLEER. V was trimmed by 1 base and J by 2 bases, leaving 7 bases between them. This CDR3 has 14 residues. In DNA form, the CDR3 reads TGCGCCAGCAGCCAAGGGCAGGACACAGATACGCAGTATTTT. This sequence encodes CASSQGQDTDTQYF.

The chain recombines TRBV29-1 with TRBJ2-3; possibly TRBD1 for D (6 bases). Germline V gives CDR1 SQVTM, CDR2 ANQGSEA. Trimming shortened V by 7 bases and J by 0 bases, and 14 bases separated the two germline ends. This CDR3 contains 14 residues. The CDR3 protein is CSERRDTSTDTQYF. The CDR3 region has the DNA TGCAGCGAACGCCGGGACACGAGCACAGATACGCAGTATTTT.

The rearrangement links TRBV7-6 to TRBJ2-1; 8 nucleotides match TRBD2. Germline-derived CDR1 and CDR2 are SGHVS and FNYEAQ. Unmatched junction bases numbered 15, after V lost 5 bases and J lost 6 bases. This CDR3 region has 17 residues. The CDR3 region is CASSPLTGTRKGNEQFF. The CDR3 DNA reads as TGTGCCAGCAGCCCTCTAACCGGGACTAGAAAGGGCAATGAGCAGTTCTTC.

A note on this clone: This same CDR3 is encoded by further DNA sequences in the sample. The chain employs TRBV9 and TRBJ1-5; possible D gene TRBD1, 5 bases. The germline V gene encodes CDR1 SGDLS and CDR2 YYNGEE. Between the trimmed V and J ends, which lost 2 bases and 3 bases, there was a span of 9 bases. The CDR3 sequence is 14 residues long. CDR3 residues: CASSVGGINQPQHF. Written as DNA, the CDR3 is TGTGCCAGCAGCGTGGGGGGAATCAATCAGCCCCAGCATTTT.

The chain links TRBV3-1 (or the pseudogene TRBV3-2) to TRBJ2-6, with 7 bases lining up with TRBD1. Germline V CDR1 and CDR2: LGHDT, YNNKEL (reference sequence). The CDR3 has 18 amino acids. Unmatched junction bases numbered 7, after V lost 2 bases and J lost 0 bases. CDR3 residues: CASSQHLGQFSGANVLTF. DNA for the CDR3: TGTGCCAGCAGCCAACATCTGGGACAGTTCTCTGGGGCCAACGTCCTGACTTTC.

V gene TRBV10-3 combines with J gene TRBJ1-5; D might be TRBD1 (5 bases). Germline V CDR1 and CDR2: ENHRY, SYGVKD. This CDR3 contains 15 residues. The V end was cut by 4 bases, the J end by 3 bases, with 13 bases between. CDR3 sequence: CAISGGGGNNQPQHF. CDR3 nucleotide sequence: TGTGCCATCAGTGGCGGGGGGGGTAACAATCAGCCCCAGCATTTT.

The J gene is TRBJ2-7, the V gene TRBV5-1; 11 bases fit TRBD2. With V trimmed by 0 bases and J by 2 bases, 4 bases remained unmatched. CDR3 size: 16 residues. CDR1 and CDR2 (germline): SGHRS, YFSETQ. The CDR3 DNA sequence: TGCGCCAGCAGCTTGGCTAGCGGGGGGTCCACCTACGAGCAGTACTTC. Its protein product is CASSLASGGSTYEQYF.

The count of this clone is one. V and J are TRBV11-2 and TRBJ1-4, with TRBD1 as a possible D gene (5 bases). Germline lookup yields CDR1 SGHAT and CDR2 FQNNGV. Trimming removed 3 bases from V and 0 bases from J, with 14 bases in between. The CDR3 consists of 17 residues. The CDR3 protein is CASSLSGGKSTNEKLFF. CDR3 sequence (DNA): TGTGCCAGCAGCTTGAGTGGGGGGAAATCAACTAATGAAAAACTGTTTTTT.

The chain has TRBV28 and TRBJ1-2; tentatively, D is TRBD1 (6 bases). Germline loops: CDR1 MDHEN, CDR2 SYDVKM. This CDR3 contains 14 residues. Trimming removed 6 bases at V and 6 bases at J, with 17 bases between. The CDR3: CASRFSMGAHGYTF. The DNA of the CDR3 is TGTGCCAGCAGATTCAGTATGGGGGCGCATGGCTACACCTTC.

The genes are TRBV4-1 and TRBJ1-4; TRBD1 matches 7 bases. Trimming took 8 bases from V and 7 from J; bases not matched to a gene: 7. Germline CDR1 is MGHRA and CDR2 is YSYEKL. This CDR3 spans 13 amino acids. The CDR3 nucleotides read TGCGCCAGCCGTGGGCAGGGGGTTGAAAAACTGTTTTTT. This gives the protein CASRGQGVEKLFF.

This chain's CDR3 is CASSPGGGYLNEKLFF. The CDR3 DNA follows: TGTGCCAGCTCACCCGGGGGTGGATATCTTAATGAAAAACTGTTTTTT. The gene calls are TRBV18 and TRBJ1-4; weak D call: TRBD1 (5 bases). Trimming removed 3 bases from V and 4 bases from J, with 15 bases in between. This CDR3 is 16 amino acids long. The germline gives CDR1 KGHSH, CDR2 LQKENI. The full variable domain, with the rest looked up from reference TRBV18 and TRBJ1-4, is NAGVMQNPRHLVRRRGQEARLRCSPMKGHSHVYWYRQLPEEGLKFMVYLQKENIIDESGMPKERFSAEFPKEGPSILRIQQVVRGDSAAYFCASSPGGGYLNEKLFFGSGTQLSVL.

The chain has TRBV5-6 and TRBJ1-5; tentatively, D is TRBD1 (5 bases). Germline CDR1 reads SGHDT; CDR2 reads YYEEEE. There are 14 residues in the CDR3. V shed 0 bases and J shed 6 bases, with 10 bases lying between them. In DNA form, the CDR3 reads TGTGCCAGCAGCTTGGGCGGGGGAAGTCAGCCCCAGCATTTT. This sequence encodes CASSLGGGSQPQHF. Based on the CDR3 plus reference TRBV5-6 and TRBJ1-5, the full variable domain is DAGVTQSPTHLIKTRGQQVTLRCSPKSGHDTVSWYQQALGQGPQFIFQYYEEEERQRGNFPDRFSGHQFPNYSSELNVNALLLGDSALYLCASSLGGGSQPQHFGDGTRLSIL.

This rearrangement joins TRBV18 to TRBJ1-2; maybe TRBD1 (5 bases). Trimming pared 3 bases from V and 5 bases from J, leaving 10 bases between. Germline assignment: CDR1 KGHSH and CDR2 LQKENI. This CDR3 has 13 residues. The CDR3 reads CASSPGGKYGYTF. The CDR3 DNA follows: TGTGCCAGCTCACCGGGGGGGAAATATGGCTACACCTTC.

CDR3: CASSLVYPGNEQFF. DNA of the CDR3: TGTGCCAGCAGCTTAGTTTACCCGGGCAATGAGCAGTTCTTC. This chain joins TRBV5-8 and TRBJ2-1; D not resolved. CDR3 length: 14 amino acids. Germline CDR1 and CDR2: SGHTS and YDEGEE. Between the trimmed V and J ends, which lost 2 bases and 6 bases, there was a span of 12 bases.

This chain uses TRBV7-6 with TRBJ1-1; a weak D match, TRBD1 (6 bases). V gave up 5 bases and J gave up 0 bases, with 10 bases separating them. The CDR3 loop spans 14 amino acids. Germline loops: CDR1 SGHVS, CDR2 FNYEAQ. In DNA form, the CDR3 reads TGTGCCAGCAGCCTGCAGGGGATGAACACTGAAGCTTTCTTT. Translation gives CASSLQGMNTEAFF. The full variable domain, rest sourced from reference TRBV7-6 and TRBJ1-1, is GAGVSQSPRYKVTKRGQDVALRCDPISGHVSLYWYRQALGQGPEFLTYFNYEAQQDKSGLPNDRFSAERPEGSISTLTIQRTEQRDSAMYRCASSLQGMNTEAFFGQGTRLTVV.

The chain joins TRBV5-1 to TRBJ2-5; 10 bases align to TRBD2. The CDR3 contains 16 residues. CDR1 SGHRS and CDR2 YFSETQ come from the germline V gene. V was clipped by 4 bases and J by 1 base; unmatched bases: 7. The CDR3 region is CASSPIAGGLQETQYF. The CDR3 region has the DNA TGCGCCAGCAGCCCTATAGCGGGGGGACTCCAAGAGACCCAGTACTTC.

V is TRBV7-2 and J is TRBJ1-2; D is possibly TRBD1 (5 bases). CDR1 and CDR2 from the germline V gene are SGHTA and FQGNSA. The CDR3 loop spans 14 amino acids. V was pared by 5 bases and J by 7 bases, with 17 bases between. The CDR3 spells CASSPRQGGSGYTF. The CDR3 nucleotides read TGTGCCAGCAGCCCCCGCCAGGGTGGATCTGGCTACACCTTC.

The chain employs TRBV20-1 and TRBJ2-7, with D perhaps TRBD1 (5 bases). The CDR3 consists of 14 residues. Trimming cost V 3 bases and J 2 bases, with 14 bases left between them. Germline loops: CDR1 DFQATT, CDR2 SNEGSKA (reference sequence). CDR3 sequence (DNA): TGCAGTGCTAGTCGCGGACAAAGCGCCTACGAGCAGTACTTC. This gives the protein CSASRGQSAYEQYF.